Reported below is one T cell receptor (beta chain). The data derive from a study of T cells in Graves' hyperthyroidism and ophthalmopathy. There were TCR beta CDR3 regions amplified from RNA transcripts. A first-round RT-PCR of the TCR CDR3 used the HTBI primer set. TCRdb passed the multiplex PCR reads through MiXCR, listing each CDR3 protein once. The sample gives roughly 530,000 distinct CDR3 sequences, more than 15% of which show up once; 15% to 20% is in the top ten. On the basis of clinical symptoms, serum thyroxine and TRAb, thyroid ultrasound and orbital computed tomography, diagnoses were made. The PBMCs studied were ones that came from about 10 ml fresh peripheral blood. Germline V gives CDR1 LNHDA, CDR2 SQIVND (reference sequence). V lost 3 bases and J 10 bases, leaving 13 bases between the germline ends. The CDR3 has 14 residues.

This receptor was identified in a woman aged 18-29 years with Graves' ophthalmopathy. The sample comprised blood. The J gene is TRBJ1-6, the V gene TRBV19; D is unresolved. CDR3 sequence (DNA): TGTGCCAGTAGTATGGAGGGTTCTCACTCACCCCTCCACTTT. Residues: CASSMEGSHSPLHF.